The rows below give T cell receptor beta chains drawn from one sample of a study of blood T cell repertoires in COVID-19. Using immunoSEQ multiplex PCR, the repertoire was profiled, and TCRdb retains in-frame clones only, with some absent. The profile shows under 200,000 clones, roughly 88% of them singletons. Sample: peripheral blood. These receptors were collected from a man aged 55 to 70 who had recovered from COVID-19. Both conserved end residues are part of each CDR3. Fields, in order: V gene, J gene, D gene, clone size, CDR3 protein, CDR3 DNA. D genes are given only for firm matches. Size tells how often a clone was seen (once, few, many) or the class of an expanded clone, and some rows leave it out.

v_call: TRBV5-6; j_call: TRBJ2-5; d_call: .; clone_size: .; cdr3_aa: CASLIQGPSETQYF; cdr3_nt: TGTGCCAGCCTTATTCAGGGGCCCTCGGAGACCCAGTACTTC
v_call: TRBV6-5; j_call: TRBJ1-4; d_call: .; clone_size: .; cdr3_aa: CASSPGSEKLFF; cdr3_nt: TGTGCCAGCAGCCCCGGGTCCGAAAAACTGTTTTTT
v_call: TRBV9; j_call: TRBJ2-1; d_call: .; clone_size: .; cdr3_aa: CASSPTGGPYNEQFF; cdr3_nt: TGTGCCAGCAGCCCGACCGGGGGTCCCTACAATGAGCAGTTCTTC
v_call: TRBV5-4; j_call: TRBJ2-7; d_call: TRBD2; clone_size: .; cdr3_aa: CASSPSGGVWDEQYF; cdr3_nt: TGTGCCAGCAGCCCGTCGGGAGGGGTATGGGACGAGCAGTACTTC
v_call: TRBV30; j_call: TRBJ2-7; d_call: .; clone_size: .; cdr3_aa: CAWRDINEQYF; cdr3_nt: TGTGCCTGGCGGGACATCAACGAGCAGTACTTC
v_call: TRBV1; j_call: TRBJ2-2; d_call: .; clone_size: few; cdr3_aa: CTSSQGVAGGPGELFF; cdr3_nt: TGCACCAGCAGCCAAGGGGTAGCGGGGGGGCCCGGGGAGCTGTTTTTT
v_call: TRBV2; j_call: TRBJ2-7; d_call: .; clone_size: .; cdr3_aa: CASSEPGTSYEQYF; cdr3_nt: TGTGCCAGCAGTGAGCCAGGAACCTCCTACGAGCAGTACTTC
v_call: TRBV5-1; j_call: TRBJ2-7; d_call: TRBD1; clone_size: .; cdr3_aa: CASSRNAGQARSYEQYF; cdr3_nt: TGCGCCAGCAGCCGTAACGCGGGACAGGCCAGGTCCTACGAGCAGTACTTC
v_call: TRBV5-4; j_call: TRBJ1-2; d_call: .; clone_size: few; cdr3_aa: CASSPGQSNYGYTF; cdr3_nt: TGTGCCAGCAGCCCTGGACAGTCTAACTATGGCTACACCTTC
v_call: TRBV11-3; j_call: TRBJ2-3; d_call: .; clone_size: .; cdr3_aa: CASSLGQGLSTDTQYF; cdr3_nt: TGTGCCAGCAGCTTGGGTCAGGGTCTTAGTACAGATACGCAGTATTTT
v_call: TRBV10-3; j_call: TRBJ1-6; d_call: TRBD1; clone_size: few; cdr3_aa: CAISAGQGQNSPLHF; cdr3_nt: TGTGCCATCAGTGCTGGACAGGGTCAAAATTCACCCCTCCACTTT
v_call: TRBV2; j_call: TRBJ1-2; d_call: TRBD1; clone_size: .; cdr3_aa: CASRGQVPNYGYTF; cdr3_nt: TGTGCCAGCAGGGGACAGGTCCCTAACTATGGCTACACCTTC
v_call: TRBV9; j_call: TRBJ2-5; d_call: .; clone_size: .; cdr3_aa: CASSVGAQYQETQYF; cdr3_nt: TGTGCCAGCAGCGTAGGGGCACAGTACCAAGAGACCCAGTACTTC
v_call: TRBV27; j_call: TRBJ2-2; d_call: .; clone_size: .; cdr3_aa: CASSQTTTGELFF; cdr3_nt: TGTGCCAGCAGTCAAACTACCACCGGGGAGCTGTTTTTT
v_call: TRBV7-9; j_call: TRBJ2-7; d_call: .; clone_size: .; cdr3_aa: CASSSQDSYEQYF; cdr3_nt: TGTGCCAGCAGTTCACAAGACTCCTACGAGCAGTACTTC
v_call: TRBV9; j_call: TRBJ2-5; d_call: TRBD2; clone_size: .; cdr3_aa: CASSVAPSPTSGVETQYF; cdr3_nt: TGTGCCAGCAGCGTAGCCCCCTCCCCGACTAGCGGGGTTGAGACCCAGTACTTC
v_call: TRBV4-2; j_call: TRBJ2-4; d_call: TRBD2; clone_size: .; cdr3_aa: CASSFGLAGGMAKNIQYF; cdr3_nt: TGTGCCAGCAGCTTCGGGTTAGCGGGGGGGATGGCCAAAAACATTCAGTACTTC
v_call: TRBV11-1; j_call: TRBJ2-3; d_call: TRBD2; clone_size: few; cdr3_aa: CASSHPGGGTEDTQYF; cdr3_nt: TGTGCCAGCAGCCATCCGGGAGGGGGAACCGAAGATACGCAGTATTTT
v_call: TRBV6-5; j_call: TRBJ2-3; d_call: .; clone_size: once; cdr3_aa: CASRSEGGITDTQYF; cdr3_nt: TGTGCCAGCAGGTCTGAGGGCGGGATCACAGATACGCAGTATTTT
v_call: TRBV7-3; j_call: TRBJ1-4; d_call: .; clone_size: .; cdr3_aa: CASSSDGGDEKLFF; cdr3_nt: TGTGCCAGCTCGTCGGACGGAGGGGATGAAAAACTGTTTTTT
v_call: TRBV4-1; j_call: TRBJ1-1; d_call: TRBD1; clone_size: .; cdr3_aa: CASSQADRPNTEAFF; cdr3_nt: TGCGCCAGCAGCCAAGCGGACAGGCCGAACACTGAAGCTTTCTTT
v_call: TRBV28; j_call: TRBJ2-5; d_call: TRBD1; clone_size: .; cdr3_aa: CASSFEGQGETQYF; cdr3_nt: TGTGCCAGCAGTTTCGAGGGACAGGGGGAGACCCAGTACTTC